The rows below give T cell receptor beta chains drawn from one sample of a study of PD-1 blockade in classical Hodgkin lymphoma. This table comes from immunoSEQ multiplex PCR, and its TCRdb copy is limited to in-frame clones, with some not included. The table has under 3,000 clones, approximately 70% seen once. The sequenced sample was CD8+ T cells from blood, obtained at baseline. These receptors were collected from a human donor with classical Hodgkin lymphoma. Each CDR3 is given with its conserved first and last residue. The D gene is left open where the match is weak. Clone sizes are given selectively: once, few, many, or a class where the clone is expanded.

clone size: NA
J gene: TRBJ2-7
V gene: TRBV6-5
D gene: NA
CDR3 DNA: TGTGCCAGCAGTTACACCCTAGACAGCTACGAGCAGTACTTC
CDR3 protein: CASSYTLDSYEQYF

clone size: NA
J gene: TRBJ1-2
V gene: TRBV18
D gene: NA
CDR3 DNA: TGTGCCAGCTCATGGGCTGAGGCGACTGGCAGCTATGGCTACACCTTC
CDR3 protein: CASSWAEATGSYGYTF

clone size: NA
J gene: TRBJ1-2
V gene: TRBV28
D gene: NA
CDR3 DNA: TGTGCCAGCAGTGTCCGGGGCTACTATGGCTACACCTTC
CDR3 protein: CASSVRGYYGYTF

clone size: NA
J gene: TRBJ1-1
V gene: TRBV15
D gene: NA
CDR3 DNA: TGTGCCACCAGCAGAGGGAACACTGAAGCTTTCTTT
CDR3 protein: CATSRGNTEAFF

clone size: NA
J gene: TRBJ2-5
V gene: TRBV7-9
D gene: NA
CDR3 DNA: TGTGCCAGCAGCCGGGACTCCCCGCGAGAGACCCAGTACTTC
CDR3 protein: CASSRDSPRETQYF

clone size: NA
J gene: TRBJ2-1
V gene: TRBV27
D gene: NA
CDR3 DNA: TGTGCCAGCAGTCTCGGAGGACACAATGAGCAGTTCTTC
CDR3 protein: CASSLGGHNEQFF

clone size: few
J gene: TRBJ2-7
V gene: TRBV7-6
D gene: NA
CDR3 DNA: TGTGCCAGCACCCAGGACCGGTTAGGGCAGTACTTC
CDR3 protein: CASTQDRLGQYF

clone size: NA
J gene: TRBJ1-1
V gene: TRBV27
D gene: NA
CDR3 DNA: TGTGCCAGCAGTTTAAAGGCTGGGAACACTGAAGCTTTCTTT
CDR3 protein: CASSLKAGNTEAFF

clone size: NA
J gene: TRBJ2-3
V gene: TRBV27
D gene: NA
CDR3 DNA: TGTGCCAGCAGCACAGCCTTCACAGATACGCAGTATTTT
CDR3 protein: CASSTAFTDTQYF

clone size: NA
J gene: TRBJ1-1
V gene: TRBV18
D gene: NA
CDR3 DNA: TGTGCCAGCTCACCTGCAGGGAAGAACACTGAAGCTTTCTTT
CDR3 protein: CASSPAGKNTEAFF

clone size: NA
J gene: TRBJ2-7
V gene: TRBV2
D gene: NA
CDR3 DNA: TGTGCCAGCAGGGAAACCCCCGACAGAAGCTTCTACGAGCAGTACTTC
CDR3 protein: CASRETPDRSFYEQYF

clone size: NA
J gene: TRBJ2-5
V gene: TRBV30
D gene: NA
CDR3 DNA: TGTGCCTTGTCTCGGGGTTTGGGGTCGGAGACCCAGTACTTC
CDR3 protein: CALSRGLGSETQYF

clone size: NA
J gene: TRBJ2-1
V gene: TRBV2
D gene: NA
CDR3 DNA: TGTGCCAGTCCTTTGCGGGACAGATCCTACAATGAGCAGTTCTTC
CDR3 protein: CASPLRDRSYNEQFF

clone size: NA
J gene: TRBJ2-3
V gene: TRBV5-8
D gene: NA
CDR3 DNA: TGTGCCAGCAGCTTGAGCCTCAGGGTTTCATACACAGATACGCAGTATTTT
CDR3 protein: CASSLSLRVSYTDTQYF

clone size: NA
J gene: TRBJ2-7
V gene: TRBV10-3
D gene: TRBD2
CDR3 DNA: TGTGCCATCCATAGGGGGTTAGCGGGATACGAGCAGTACTTC
CDR3 protein: CAIHRGLAGYEQYF

clone size: NA
J gene: TRBJ2-7
V gene: TRBV4-1
D gene: TRBD2
CDR3 DNA: TGCGCCAGCAGCCCCCGACTAGCGGGAGGCTACGAGCAGTACTTC
CDR3 protein: CASSPRLAGGYEQYF

clone size: NA
J gene: TRBJ1-5
V gene: TRBV10-3
D gene: NA
CDR3 DNA: TGTGCCATCAGTGAGTTTGCGACCCCCAATCAGCCCCAGCATTTT
CDR3 protein: CAISEFATPNQPQHF

clone size: NA
J gene: TRBJ1-1
V gene: TRBV30
D gene: NA
CDR3 DNA: TGTGCCTGGACAGGGGTGTCGTACACTGAAGCTTTCTTT
CDR3 protein: CAWTGVSYTEAFF

clone size: NA
J gene: TRBJ2-3
V gene: TRBV7-2
D gene: NA
CDR3 DNA: TGTGCCAGCAGCTTAGTTGGAATGACAGATACGCAGTATTTT
CDR3 protein: CASSLVGMTDTQYF

clone size: few
J gene: TRBJ2-5
V gene: TRBV27
D gene: NA
CDR3 DNA: TGTGCCAGCAGTTTAAGTAAGGGGGGAGAGACCCAGTACTTC
CDR3 protein: CASSLSKGGETQYF

clone size: NA
J gene: TRBJ2-7
V gene: TRBV7-8
D gene: NA
CDR3 DNA: TGTGCCAGCAGCTTAGGGGTGGGGGGATCCTCCTACGAGCAGTACTTC
CDR3 protein: CASSLGVGGSSYEQYF

clone size: NA
J gene: TRBJ1-1
V gene: TRBV28
D gene: NA
CDR3 DNA: TGTGCCAGCAGTCTCCGTATGACGGGGGGCACTGAAGCTTTCTTT
CDR3 protein: CASSLRMTGGTEAFF

clone size: NA
J gene: TRBJ2-7
V gene: TRBV7-9
D gene: NA
CDR3 DNA: TGTGCCAGCAGCCAAAGCGACGGCGGGCAGTACTTC
CDR3 protein: CASSQSDGGQYF

clone size: NA
J gene: TRBJ2-2
V gene: TRBV7-8
D gene: NA
CDR3 DNA: TGTGCCAGCAGCTTCGGGTGGAGGGCTGGCGCCGGGGAGCTGTTTTTT
CDR3 protein: CASSFGWRAGAGELFF

clone size: NA
J gene: TRBJ2-5
V gene: TRBV18
D gene: NA
CDR3 DNA: TGTGCCAGCTCACCGGCCCAAGAGACCCAGTACTTC
CDR3 protein: CASSPAQETQYF

clone size: NA
J gene: TRBJ2-5
V gene: TRBV7-9
D gene: NA
CDR3 DNA: TGTGCCAGCAGCTTACCCCTACTGGAGGAGACCCAGTACTTC
CDR3 protein: CASSLPLLEETQYF

clone size: NA
J gene: TRBJ1-5
V gene: TRBV4-1
D gene: NA
CDR3 DNA: TGCGCCAGCAGCCATGAAGTGGACCAGCCCCAGCATTTT
CDR3 protein: CASSHEVDQPQHF

clone size: NA
J gene: TRBJ2-1
V gene: TRBV7-6
D gene: NA
CDR3 DNA: TGTGCCAGCAGCTTAGCTCTCAATGAGCAGTTCTTC
CDR3 protein: CASSLALNEQFF

clone size: NA
J gene: TRBJ2-3
V gene: TRBV27
D gene: NA
CDR3 DNA: TGTGCCAGCAGTTATAGGACCAGGGCCACAGATACGCAGTATTTT
CDR3 protein: CASSYRTRATDTQYF

clone size: once
J gene: TRBJ2-1
V gene: TRBV27
D gene: NA
CDR3 DNA: TGTGCCAGCATCTCAGGGTTTGGCACCGGGTCGCGGGAGCAGTTCTTC
CDR3 protein: CASISGFGTGSREQFF

clone size: NA
J gene: TRBJ1-2
V gene: TRBV19
D gene: TRBD1
CDR3 DNA: TGTGCCAGTAGTACACGACAGGGGGCGAACTATGGCTACACCTTC
CDR3 protein: CASSTRQGANYGYTF

clone size: NA
J gene: TRBJ2-7
V gene: TRBV7-9
D gene: TRBD1
CDR3 DNA: TGTGCCAGCAGCCAAGGGGGACAGACCTACGAGCAGTACTTC
CDR3 protein: CASSQGGQTYEQYF

clone size: once
J gene: TRBJ2-5
V gene: TRBV27
D gene: NA
CDR3 DNA: TGTGCCAGCAGTTGGGTCTGGCCTGGGTCGAAAGAGACCCAGTACTTC
CDR3 protein: CASSWVWPGSKETQYF

clone size: NA
J gene: TRBJ2-5
V gene: TRBV29-1
D gene: NA
CDR3 DNA: TGCAGCGTTTGGGCGGAGACCCAGTACTTC
CDR3 protein: CSVWAETQYF

clone size: NA
J gene: TRBJ1-2
V gene: TRBV11-2
D gene: TRBD1
CDR3 DNA: TGTGCCAGCAGCCCAAGGGACAGTCTCTATGGCTACACCTTC
CDR3 protein: CASSPRDSLYGYTF

clone size: NA
J gene: TRBJ2-1
V gene: TRBV15
D gene: NA
CDR3 DNA: TGTGCCACCAGCAGAGCCCCGGATCCCTACAATGAGCAGTTCTTC
CDR3 protein: CATSRAPDPYNEQFF

clone size: NA
J gene: TRBJ1-5
V gene: TRBV15
D gene: NA
CDR3 DNA: TGTGCCACCAGCAGAGGTCCTCGGGGGTCGGATCAGCCCCAGCATTTT
CDR3 protein: CATSRGPRGSDQPQHF

clone size: NA
J gene: TRBJ2-7
V gene: TRBV7-9
D gene: NA
CDR3 DNA: TGTGCCAGCAGCTTCCCCCCAGCGACTCCCTACGAGCAGTACTTC
CDR3 protein: CASSFPPATPYEQYF

clone size: NA
J gene: TRBJ2-3
V gene: TRBV15
D gene: NA
CDR3 DNA: TGTGCCACCAGCACCAACGTAGGGGCGTTAGCAGGAGATACGCAGTATTTT
CDR3 protein: CATSTNVGALAGDTQYF

clone size: NA
J gene: TRBJ2-3
V gene: TRBV27
D gene: NA
CDR3 DNA: TGTGCCAGCAGTTTATCGAAGGGACCAGGGCCAGATACGCAGTATTTT
CDR3 protein: CASSLSKGPGPDTQYF

clone size: once
J gene: TRBJ2-5
V gene: TRBV27
D gene: NA
CDR3 DNA: TGTGCCAGCGGACGTAAAGAGACCCAGTACTTC
CDR3 protein: CASGRKETQYF

clone size: NA
J gene: TRBJ1-1
V gene: TRBV5-4
D gene: NA
CDR3 DNA: TGTGCCAGCAAAGACACAGGATTGAACACTGAAGCTTTCTTT
CDR3 protein: CASKDTGLNTEAFF